What follows is one T cell receptor beta chain and its context. What it recognizes is unknown. This sample stems from a study of T cells in localized non-small cell lung cancer. Germline loops: CDR1 SGHKS, CDR2 YYEKEE (reference sequence). The CDR3 covers 13 residues. V lost 4 bases and J lost 3; bases outside the gene matches: 3. Study results and limitations: There were a median 57 of the top 100 tumor clones appearing in adjacent lung. Heterogeneity remains possible, as sequencing covered one tumor region only. Adjacent uninvolved lung tissue had the highest T cell clonality, exceeding tumor.

The method was immunoSEQ multiplex PCR; TCRdb's version includes in-frame clones alone and lacks a portion of them. The profile covers 75,000 to 95,000 clones, with over 80% appearing a single time and more than 14% taken by the ten largest. The receptor's source is a man aged 35 to 69 with stage I squamous cell lung carcinoma. The material was peripheral blood, obtained before any cancer treatment. The genes are TRBV5-5 and TRBJ1-1, with TRBD1 matching 7 bases. The CDR3 DNA reads TGTGCCAGCAGCACACAGGGGTACACTGAAGCTTTCTTT. It encodes CASSTQGYTEAFF.